Detailed here is one T cell receptor beta chain. It has no known antigen specificity. No clone much larger than this one lies a single base away; base qualities are absent. This specimen comes from a study of blood T cell repertoires in COVID-19 (TCRdb year 2020). For context, the study as a whole: Samples covering the acute and convalescent phases of COVID-19 were provided by collaborators in the United States, Italy and Spain. The material from the prospective study consisted of cDNA or gDNA derived from T cells, B-cell-depleted T cells, or PBMCs. The dataset comprised deeply sampled blood TCRbeta repertoires from subjects exposed to, actively infected with, or recovered from COVID-19. The repertoires were released in a freely available public database intended as a resource for research on the immune response to SARS-CoV-2. Samples were obtained from the ongoing ImmuneRACE study (first 160 participants) and from 1,254 subjects provided by 6 global collaborators. A de-identified subject ID, COVID-19 status, age in years and sex were almost always included in the sample metadata. Where HLA class I and class II types were available, the types were taken from metadata supplied by the sample provider, not from assay-based typing.

Study-wide conclusions, independent of this receptor: The quantity of clinical and demographic metadata differed by source and by participant and was supplied without curation.

Trimming at the junction amounts to 1 base on V and 1 base on J, and the germline ends lie 10 bases apart. According to the germline V gene, CDR1 reads MGHRA and CDR2 reads YSYEKL. The CDR3 numbers 15 residues from cysteine through phenylalanine. Only the CDR3 DNA stays, 45 bases, in frame from base 1. One collaborating source in Seattle enrolled patients during active infection and followed them longitudinally through the course of disease. Whole blood was collected in K2EDTA tubes by collaborating institutions according to the institutions' own protocols. For TCRbeta analysis, collaborator samples were shipped as frozen whole blood, as isolated PBMCs, or as DNA extracted from either sample type. The immunoSEQ Assay, a bias-controlled multiplex PCR, was used to amplify TCRbeta CDR3 regions from genomic DNA. The paper's processing steps were these. The number of nucleated cells in each sample was estimated from the amplification of reference gene primers within the assay. To quantify the absolute abundance of each unique TCRbeta CDR3 rearrangement, sequence reads were collapsed and filtered. Productive Simpson clonality was computed per sample as the square root of Simpson's diversity index over productive rearrangements. Sourced from immuneACCESS, this table was stored by TCRdb with only in-frame sequences that have V and J called. A share of the clones is absent; for the studies checked, an unresolved V gene accounts for under half, and the remainder has no known explanation. V and J calls and clone size are given by that table; D and trimming were obtained from the DNA. The sample contains some 360,000 clones, around 87% of them found a single time. The ten biggest clones cover 2.3% of the sample.

This receptor was obtained from a woman aged 55-70 years with COVID-19, enrolled during active disease. Sequenced material: peripheral blood. Rearrangement joined TRBV4-1 to TRBJ1-1, and perhaps TRBD1 as D gene, on 5 matching bases. The sequence in DNA is TGCGCCAGCAGCCAAGTGCGGACAAAGAACACTGAAGCTTTCTTT. This translates into CASSQVRTKNTEAFF.